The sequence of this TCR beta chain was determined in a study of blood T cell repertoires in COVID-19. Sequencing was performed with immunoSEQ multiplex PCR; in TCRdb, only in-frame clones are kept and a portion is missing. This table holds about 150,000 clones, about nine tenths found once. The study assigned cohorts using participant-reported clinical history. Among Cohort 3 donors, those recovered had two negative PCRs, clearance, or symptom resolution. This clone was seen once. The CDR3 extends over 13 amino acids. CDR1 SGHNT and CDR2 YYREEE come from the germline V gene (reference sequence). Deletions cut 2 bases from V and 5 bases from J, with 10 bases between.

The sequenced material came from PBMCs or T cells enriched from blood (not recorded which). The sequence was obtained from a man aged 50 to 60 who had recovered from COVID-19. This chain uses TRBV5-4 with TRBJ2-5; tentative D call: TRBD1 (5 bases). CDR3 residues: CASSFQGAETQYF. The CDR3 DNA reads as TGTGCCAGCAGCTTCCAGGGCGCGGAGACCCAGTACTTC.